This T cell receptor beta chain was observed in a study of human T cells and chemical hapten exposure. Whole-study context: Patients additionally received therapeutic doses of diphenylcyclopropenone on the scalp once a week, and this continued throughout the roughly 26-week study. Study-level results: Expanded TCRs formed significantly more large CDR3 similarity clusters than controls. Patch test score rose with PT1 expanded TCR count, significant at thresholds 8, 16 and 32, not 4.

TCRdb reprocessed the RACE reads via MiXCR and lists one record per CDR3 protein. The sample has some 84,000 distinct CDR3 sequences, roughly 10% seen once. From germline, CDR1 is SGHVS and CDR2 FQNEAQ. V lost 1 base and J 7 bases, leaving 14 bases between the germline ends. The CDR3 totals 15 residues. As to time point: patch test 2, 6 weeks after DPC sensitization. The treatment here: therapeutic diphenylcyclopropenone sensitization with weekly scalp DPC. The authors extracted total RNA from unfractionated whole blood. This clonotype appeared many times. The antigen remains undetermined. This clonotype originated in a woman between 50 and 59 years old with alopecia areata. Some clones in this sample may be carry-over from other donors' samples. The V and J genes are TRBV7-8 and TRBJ2-1; maybe TRBD1 (8 bases). Sequencing was performed on whole blood, taken in connection with sensitization to the hapten diphenylcyclopropenone (DPC). CDR3 nucleotide sequence: TGTGCCAGCAGCTTAGGAGGACAGGGACTAAATGAGCAGTTCTTC. Translated: CASSLGGQGLNEQFF.